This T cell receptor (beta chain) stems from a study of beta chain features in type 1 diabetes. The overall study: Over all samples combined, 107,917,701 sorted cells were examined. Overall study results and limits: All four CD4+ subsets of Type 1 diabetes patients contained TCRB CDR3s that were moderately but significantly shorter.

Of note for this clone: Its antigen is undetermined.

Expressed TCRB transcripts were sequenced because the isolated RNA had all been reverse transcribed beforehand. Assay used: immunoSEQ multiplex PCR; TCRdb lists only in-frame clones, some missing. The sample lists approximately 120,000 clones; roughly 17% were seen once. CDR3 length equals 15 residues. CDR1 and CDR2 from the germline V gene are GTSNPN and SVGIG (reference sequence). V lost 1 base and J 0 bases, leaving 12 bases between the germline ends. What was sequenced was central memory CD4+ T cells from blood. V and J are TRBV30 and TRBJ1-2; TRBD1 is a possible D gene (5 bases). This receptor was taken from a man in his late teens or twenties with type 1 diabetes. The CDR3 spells CAWSGLDRANYGYTF. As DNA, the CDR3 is TGTGCCTGGAGTGGCCTTGACAGAGCTAACTATGGCTACACCTTC.